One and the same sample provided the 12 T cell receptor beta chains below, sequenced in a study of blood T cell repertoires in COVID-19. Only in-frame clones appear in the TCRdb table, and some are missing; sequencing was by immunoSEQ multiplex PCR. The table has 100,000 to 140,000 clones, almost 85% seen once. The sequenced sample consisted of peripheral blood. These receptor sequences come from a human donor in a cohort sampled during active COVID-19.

This CDR3 reads CASSPGLAGVRSTDTQYF. The CDR3 DNA reads TGTGCCAGCAGCCCCGGACTAGCGGGAGTCCGTAGCACAGATACGCAGTATTTT. The chain joins TRBV9 to TRBJ2-3; 13 bases match TRBD2. The CDR3 loop spans 18 amino acids. V lost 4 bases to trimming and J lost 0 bases; unmatched junction nucleotides: 8. CDR1 and CDR2 from the germline V gene are SGDLS and YYNGEE.

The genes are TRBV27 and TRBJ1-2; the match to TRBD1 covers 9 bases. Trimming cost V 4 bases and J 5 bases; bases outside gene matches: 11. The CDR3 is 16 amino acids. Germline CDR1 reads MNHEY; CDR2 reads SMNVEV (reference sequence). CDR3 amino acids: CASSYLPPGQGYGYTF. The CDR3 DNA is TGTGCCAGCAGTTACCTACCCCCGGGACAGGGATATGGCTACACCTTC.

The CDR3 loop reads CASSFRGFSSNQPQHF. The CDR3 DNA reads TGTGCCAGCAGTTTTCGGGGGTTTAGTAGCAATCAGCCCCAGCATTTT. V and J are TRBV28 and TRBJ1-5, with a possible D match to TRBD1 (5 bases). This CDR3 has 16 amino acids. Trimming shortened V by 3 bases and J by 0 bases, and 12 bases separated the two germline ends. From germline, CDR1 is MDHEN and CDR2 SYDVKM.

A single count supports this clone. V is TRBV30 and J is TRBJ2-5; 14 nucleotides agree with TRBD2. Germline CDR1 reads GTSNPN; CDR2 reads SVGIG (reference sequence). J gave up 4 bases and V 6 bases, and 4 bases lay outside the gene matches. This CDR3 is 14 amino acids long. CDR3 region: CACGTSGGLETQYF. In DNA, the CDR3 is TGTGCCTGCGGGACTAGCGGGGGCCTAGAGACCCAGTACTTC.

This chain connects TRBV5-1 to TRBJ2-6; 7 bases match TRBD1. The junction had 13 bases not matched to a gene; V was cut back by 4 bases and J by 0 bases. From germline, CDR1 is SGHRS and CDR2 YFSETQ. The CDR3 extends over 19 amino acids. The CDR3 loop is CASSINDRVGGSGANVLTF. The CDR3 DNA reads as TGCGCCAGCAGCATTAACGACAGGGTAGGGGGCTCTGGGGCCAACGTCCTGACTTTC.

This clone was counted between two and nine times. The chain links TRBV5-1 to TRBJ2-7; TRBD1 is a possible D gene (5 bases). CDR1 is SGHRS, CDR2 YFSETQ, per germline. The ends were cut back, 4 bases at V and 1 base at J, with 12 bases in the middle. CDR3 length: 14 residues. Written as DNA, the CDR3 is TGCGCCAGCAGCCCAACAGGCGCATCCTACGAGCAGTACTTC. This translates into CASSPTGASYEQYF.

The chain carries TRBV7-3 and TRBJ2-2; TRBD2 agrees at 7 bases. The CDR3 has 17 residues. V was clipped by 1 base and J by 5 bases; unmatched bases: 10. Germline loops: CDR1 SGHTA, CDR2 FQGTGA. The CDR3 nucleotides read TGTGCCAGCAGCTTAATGTATTTGGGCGGGGGAACCGGGGAGCTGTTTTTT. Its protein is CASSLMYLGGGTGELFF.

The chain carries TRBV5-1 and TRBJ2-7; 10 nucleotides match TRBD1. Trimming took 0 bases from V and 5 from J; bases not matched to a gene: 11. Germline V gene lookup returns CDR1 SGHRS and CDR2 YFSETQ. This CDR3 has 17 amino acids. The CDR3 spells CASSLGTGGASRNEQYF. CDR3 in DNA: TGCGCCAGCAGCTTGGGGACAGGGGGGGCCTCGCGGAACGAGCAGTACTTC. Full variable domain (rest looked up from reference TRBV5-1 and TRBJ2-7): KAGVTQTPRYLIKTRGQQVTLSCSPISGHRSVSWYQQTPGQGLQFLFEYFSETQRNKGNFPGRFSGRQFSNSRSEMNVSTLELGDSALYLCASSLGTGGASRNEQYFGPGTRLTVT.

CDR3 DNA: TGTGCCAGCAGTCCTAAGGGACTAGCGGGAGTTGTCGGGGAGCTGTTTTTT. It translates to CASSPKGLAGVVGELFF. The chain is built from TRBV27 and TRBJ2-2; 14 nucleotides align to TRBD2. J was trimmed by 7 bases and V by 5 bases; bases with no gene match: 9. The CDR3 is 17 amino acids. Per the germline V gene, CDR1 is MNHEY and CDR2 is SMNVEV (reference sequence).

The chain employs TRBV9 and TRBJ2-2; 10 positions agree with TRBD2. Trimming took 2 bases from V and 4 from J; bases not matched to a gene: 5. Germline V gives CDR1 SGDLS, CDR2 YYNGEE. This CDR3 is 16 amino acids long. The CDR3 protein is CASSVSGLASTGELFF. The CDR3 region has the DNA TGTGCCAGCAGCGTCTCGGGACTAGCGAGCACCGGGGAGCTGTTTTTT.

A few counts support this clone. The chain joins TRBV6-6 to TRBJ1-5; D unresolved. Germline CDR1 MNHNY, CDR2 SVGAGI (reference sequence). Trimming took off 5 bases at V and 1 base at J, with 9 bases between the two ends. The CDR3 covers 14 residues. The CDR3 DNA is TGTGCCAGCAGTCTAGACACGAGCAATCAGCCCCAGCATTTT. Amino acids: CASSLDTSNQPQHF.

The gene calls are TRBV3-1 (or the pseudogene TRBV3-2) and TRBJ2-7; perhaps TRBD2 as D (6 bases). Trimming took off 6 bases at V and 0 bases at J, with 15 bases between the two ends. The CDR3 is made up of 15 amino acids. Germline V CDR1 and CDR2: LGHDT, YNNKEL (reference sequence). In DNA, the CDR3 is TGTGCCAGCAGGAAGTCGGAGGGGAGCTCCTACGAGCAGTACTTC. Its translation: CASRKSEGSSYEQYF.